This T cell receptor beta chain was found in a study of blood T cell repertoires in COVID-19. This CDR3 has 17 amino acids. Trimming cost V 4 bases and J 8 bases, with 23 bases left between them. The germline gives CDR1 LGHNA, CDR2 YSLEER. Sequencing used immunoSEQ multiplex PCR; TCRdb keeps in-frame clones, though not all of them. The sample holds roughly 410,000 clones, over 75% seen once. The source of this sequence is a woman aged 40 to 50 with COVID-19, enrolled during active disease. The chain has TRBV4-3 and TRBJ1-4; no reliable D call. What was sequenced was peripheral blood. The CDR3 loop is CASSPSLSGRAGEKLFF. CDR3 coding DNA: TGCGCCAGCAGCCCATCCCTCTCCGGGAGAGCCGGGGAAAAACTGTTTTTT.